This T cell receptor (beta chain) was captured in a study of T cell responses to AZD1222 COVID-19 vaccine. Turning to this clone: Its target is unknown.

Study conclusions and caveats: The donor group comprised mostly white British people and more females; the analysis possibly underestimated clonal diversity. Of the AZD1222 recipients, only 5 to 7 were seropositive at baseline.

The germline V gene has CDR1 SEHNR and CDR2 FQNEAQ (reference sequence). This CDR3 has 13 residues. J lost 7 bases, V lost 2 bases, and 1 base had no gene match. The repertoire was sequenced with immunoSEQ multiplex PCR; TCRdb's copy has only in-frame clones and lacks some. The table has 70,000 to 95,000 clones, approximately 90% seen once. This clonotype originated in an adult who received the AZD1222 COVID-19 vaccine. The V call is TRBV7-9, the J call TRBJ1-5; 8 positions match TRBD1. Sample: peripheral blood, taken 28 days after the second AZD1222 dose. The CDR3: CASSLSGGQPQHF. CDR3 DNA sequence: TGTGCCAGCAGCTTATCAGGGGGCCAGCCCCAGCATTTT.